This T cell receptor beta chain originates from a study of response to subunit inactivated influenza vaccine (dated by TCRdb to the late 2010s). Describing the broader study: Deep quantitative profiling of the T cell receptor repertoire was used in the study to follow responses to a trivalent subunit inactivated influenza vaccine. Findings and caveats that apply to the study as a whole: The authors suggested that each seasonal influenza vaccination may recruit only a limited number of new T cells.

Libraries came from RT-PCR. The sequencing machine was an Illumina HiSeq 2500. The public reads were reprocessed in TCRdb via fastp at Q25 and MiXCR, keeping in-frame beta chains. Here each entry gathers all rows of one CDR3 protein and keeps the most common genes and DNA. Present in this sample are 170,000 or so distinct CDR3 sequences, about 10% of which were seen just once. Approximately 39% of the sample goes to the ten largest clones. To note about this clonotype: Its antigen is not yet known. Per-base qualities were not stored, and no clone one base away is much larger.

V trim: 4 bases; J trim: 4 bases; unmatched bases: 5. The germline V gene encodes CDR1 SGDLS and CDR2 YYNGEE. Including cysteine and phenylalanine, the CDR3 has 15 amino acids. The CDR3 DNA has 45 bases and is translated from base 1. The specimen was CD8+ T cells sorted from PBMCs, collected less than 25 months after vaccination. The TCR sequence derives from a man aged 50 to 69 who received an inactivated influenza vaccine. Donor details come from another sample of the same person, matched by shared clones. The chain employs TRBV9 and TRBJ2-5, with 12 middle bases fitting TRBD1. In nucleotides, the sequence is TGTGCCAGCAGCCCGGGACAGGGGGCAGGAGAGACCCAGTACTTC. This sequence encodes CASSPGQGAGETQYF.